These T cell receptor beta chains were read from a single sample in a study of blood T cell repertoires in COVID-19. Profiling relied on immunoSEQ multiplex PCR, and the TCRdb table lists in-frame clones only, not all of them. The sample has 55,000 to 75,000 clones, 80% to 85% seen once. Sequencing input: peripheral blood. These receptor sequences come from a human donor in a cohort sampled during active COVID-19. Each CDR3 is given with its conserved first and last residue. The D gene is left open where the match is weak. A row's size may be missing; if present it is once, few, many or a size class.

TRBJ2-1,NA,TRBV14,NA,CASRVRIAPPGAQFF,TGTGCCAGCAGAGTCCGAATCGCACCACCGGGAGCTCAGTTCTTC
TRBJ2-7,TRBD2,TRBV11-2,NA,CASSQILAGIAYEQYF,TGTGCCAGCAGCCAAATTCTAGCGGGAATCGCCTACGAGCAGTACTTC
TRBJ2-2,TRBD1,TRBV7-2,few,CASSLGQGTSGELFF,TGTGCCAGCAGCCTCGGACAGGGGACGTCCGGGGAGCTGTTTTTT
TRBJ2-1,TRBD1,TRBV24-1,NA,CATSGTRDSNEQFF,TGTGCCACCAGTGGAACCCGGGACAGCAATGAGCAGTTCTTC
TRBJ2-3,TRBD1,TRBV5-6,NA,CASSLATGQGVGSDTQYF,TGTGCCAGCAGCTTGGCCACAGGACAGGGGGTAGGATCGGATACGCAGTATTTT
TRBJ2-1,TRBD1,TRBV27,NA,CASKRGTASYNEQFF,TGTGCCAGCAAGAGGGGGACAGCCTCCTACAATGAGCAGTTCTTC
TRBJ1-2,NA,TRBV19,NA,CASSQTGKAGYGYTF,TGTGCCAGTAGCCAGACGGGGAAGGCGGGCTATGGCTACACCTTC
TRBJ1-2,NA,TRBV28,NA,CASSPEGYGYTF,TGTGCCAGCAGTCCAGAGGGCTATGGCTACACCTTC
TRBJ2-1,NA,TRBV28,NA,CASNLASGLEKNEQFF,TGTGCCAGCAACCTCGCCTCCGGACTGGAGAAGAATGAGCAGTTCTTC
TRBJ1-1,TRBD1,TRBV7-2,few,CASSSDRGRVAVAFF,TGTGCCAGCAGCTCGGACAGGGGGCGCGTTGCTGTAGCTTTCTTT
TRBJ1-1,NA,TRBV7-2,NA,CASSLGGENTEAFF,TGTGCCAGCAGCTTAGGGGGAGAGAACACTGAAGCTTTCTTT
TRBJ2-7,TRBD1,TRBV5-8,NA,CASSLVLGQASSYEQYF,TGTGCCAGCAGCTTAGTATTGGGACAGGCTAGCTCCTACGAGCAGTACTTC
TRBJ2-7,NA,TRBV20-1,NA,CELYEQYF,TGCGAGCTCTACGAGCAGTACTTC
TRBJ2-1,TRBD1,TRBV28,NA,CASSFDRGRVNEQFF,TGTGCCAGCAGTTTTGACAGGGGGCGCGTCAATGAGCAGTTCTTC
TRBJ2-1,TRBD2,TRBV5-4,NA,CASSLAGGVNEQFF,TGTGCCAGCAGCTTGGCGGGAGGGGTCAATGAGCAGTTCTTC